One and the same sample provided the 31 T cell receptor beta chains below, sequenced in a study of response to subunit inactivated influenza vaccine. TCRdb reprocessed the RT-PCR reads via MiXCR and lists one record per CDR3 protein. The sample yields just under 550,000 distinct CDR3 sequences, roughly 25% seen once. The same sample was also used in a study of T cells expressing NK-cell markers. That report adds: TCR beta libraries carry UMIs added by 5'RACE template switching.

The specimen comprised CD4+ T cells sorted from PBMCs, sampled about 12 days after vaccination. Receptors originate from a middle-aged man who received an inactivated influenza vaccine.

In its sample, this clonotype was seen a few times. The chain is built from TRBV21-1 and TRBJ1-3; the D call TRBD1 from the table was never checked on the DNA. TRBV21-1 is tagged as a pseudogene. The CDR3 covers 16 residues. CDR3 DNA sequence: TGTGCCAGCAGTTCGGACAGCCACGTCTCTGGAAACACCATATATTTT. Amino acids: CASSSDSHVSGNTIYF.

This chain joins TRBV14 and TRBJ2-3; D gene unclear. The CDR3 contains 17 residues. Germline V gene lookup returns CDR1 SGHDN and CDR2 FVKESK. The germline V and J ends were trimmed by 4 bases and 1 base, with 18 bases remaining between them. CDR3 DNA sequence: TGTGCCAGCAGCCCATTAGTCGGGCGGATCGGCACAGATACGCAGTATTTT. Amino acid sequence: CASSPLVGRIGTDTQYF.

The CDR3 here is CASRPSGSTGELFF. As DNA, the CDR3 is TGTGCCAGCAGACCTAGCGGGAGCACCGGGGAGCTGTTTTTT. The chain joins TRBV3-1 to TRBJ2-2; 10 nucleotides align to TRBD2. After removal of 6 bases from V and 4 bases from J, the junction contained 2 bases not matched to a gene. CDR1 is LGHDT and CDR2 is YNNKEL in the germline V gene (reference sequence). This CDR3 has 14 amino acids. Supplemented by reference TRBV3-1 and TRBJ2-2, the full variable domain reads DTAVSQTPKYLVTQMGNDKSIKCEQNLGHDTMYWYKQDSKKFLKIMFSYNNKELIINETVPNRFSPKSPDKAHLNLHINSLELGDSAVYFCASRPSGSTGELFFGEGSRLTVL.

The chain is built from TRBV7-2 and TRBJ2-3; maybe TRBD2 (6 bases). Per germline, CDR1 SGHTA and CDR2 FQGNSA. The CDR3 consists of 16 residues. Trimming stripped 0 bases from V and 0 bases from J, with 10 bases between. CDR3 coding DNA: TGTGCCAGCAGCTTAGCGGCGGGACGTAGCACAGATACGCAGTATTTT. Its translation is CASSLAAGRSTDTQYF.

This clonotype was counted only a few times. This sequence joins TRBV5-6 and TRBJ2-7; TRBD2 matches 10 bases. This CDR3 has 14 amino acids. Germline V CDR1 and CDR2: SGHDT, YYEEEE. The junction had 4 bases not matched to a gene; V was cut back by 1 base and J by 6 bases. CDR3 nucleotide sequence: TGTGCCAGCAGCTTGCTAGCGGGAGTGGTCGAGCAGTACTTC. Its protein product is CASSLLAGVVEQYF.

This clonotype was counted between two and nine times. The chain joins TRBV29-1 to TRBJ2-1; TRBD2 is a possible D gene (6 bases). The CDR3 is 14 residues long. Germline V gene data show CDR1 as SQVTM and CDR2 as ANQGSEA. V was cut by 8 bases and J by 1 base, with 15 bases left in between. The CDR3: CSFRVGTSYNEQFF. CDR3 coding DNA: TGCAGCTTCCGGGTTGGGACTTCCTACAATGAGCAGTTCTTC.

This clonotype has just one count. The chain employs TRBV24-1 and TRBJ2-3; D uncertain. Germline V gene data show CDR1 as KGHDR and CDR2 as SFDVKD. Trimming left V 3 bases short and J 8 bases short, with 8 bases between. The CDR3 is made up of 12 amino acids. The CDR3 loop reads CATSDEVGTQYF. The CDR3 DNA reads TGTGCCACCAGTGATGAGGTGGGTACGCAGTATTTT.

This clonotype has just one count. The chain is built from TRBV6-2 or TRBV6-3 and TRBJ1-4; D might be TRBD1 (6 bases). CDR3 length: 12 residues. Trimming removed 8 bases at V and 8 bases at J, with 12 bases between. Germline CDR1 and CDR2: MNHEY and SVGEGT. The CDR3 coding sequence is TGTGCCAGCGGGAACAGGGCGGAAAAACTGTTTTTT. This encodes CASGNRAEKLFF.

This clonotype was counted between two and nine times. The chain employs TRBV5-1 and TRBJ1-1; no reliable D call. Trimming shortened V by 4 bases and J by 1 base, and 11 bases separated the two germline ends. The CDR3 has 14 amino acids. The germline V gene has CDR1 SGHRS and CDR2 YFSETQ. CDR3 DNA: TGCGCCAGCAGCCGGGAGCCCTCGAACACTGAAGCTTTCTTT. Translation: CASSREPSNTEAFF.

This clonotype was observed at least ten times. The V gene is TRBV5-1, the J gene TRBJ2-3; D may be TRBD1 (6 bases). V lost 7 bases, J lost 2 bases, and 11 bases lay in between. This CDR3 region has 13 residues. Germline-derived CDR1 and CDR2 are SGHRS and YFSETQ. The CDR3 reads CASGGGSTDTQYF. The CDR3 DNA reads TGCGCCAGCGGGGGCGGATCCACAGATACGCAGTATTTT.

This chain joins TRBV24-1 and TRBJ2-3, with D possibly matching TRBD1 (6 bases). Trimming removed 5 bases from V and 2 bases from J, with 7 bases in between. The CDR3 is made up of 13 amino acids. Germline assignment: CDR1 KGHDR and CDR2 SFDVKD. CDR3 in DNA: TGTGCCACCAGTGGGACAGTCACAGATACGCAGTATTTT. Translating gives CATSGTVTDTQYF.

The rearrangement links TRBV4-3 to TRBJ2-2; weak D call: TRBD2 (5 bases). Germline CDR1 reads LGHNA; CDR2 reads YSLEER. CDR3 length: 16 amino acids. Trimming took 1 base from V and 1 from J, leaving 10 bases between them. CDR3 in amino acids: CASSQGIGVNTGELFF. Written as DNA, the CDR3 is TGCGCCAGCAGCCAAGGAATCGGGGTGAACACCGGGGAGCTGTTTTTT.

V and J are TRBV3-1 and TRBJ2-3, with TRBD2 identical over 11 bases. The V gene's germline CDR1 is LGHDT and CDR2 YNNKEL (reference sequence). Losses at the gene ends were 2 bases for V and 3 bases for J; bases not matched to a gene: 4. This CDR3 is 16 amino acids long. The CDR3 DNA follows: TGTGCCAGCAGCCAACTAGCGGGGGGCCTAACAGATACGCAGTATTTT. It translates to CASSQLAGGLTDTQYF.

The rearrangement uses TRBV6-5 and TRBJ2-3, with 8 bases matching TRBD1. With 4 bases clipped from V and 5 bases from J, the junction kept 8 bases outside the gene matches. The germline V gene encodes CDR1 MNHEY and CDR2 SVGAGI. There are 15 residues in the CDR3. The CDR3 region is CASSSRTGFRDTQYF. The DNA for the CDR3 is TGTGCCAGCAGTTCTAGGACAGGGTTTAGAGATACGCAGTATTTT.

This clonotype was observed a few times. This sequence joins TRBV6-5 and TRBJ1-4; a weak D match, TRBD1 (5 bases). V gave up 0 bases and J gave up 3 bases, with 14 bases separating them. There are 17 residues in the CDR3. CDR1 MNHEY and CDR2 SVGAGI come from the germline V gene. The CDR3 DNA reads TGTGCCAGCAGTTACTCGGGACCGAAGGCTGCTAATGAAAAACTGTTTTTT. This gives the protein CASSYSGPKAANEKLFF.

The table lists this clonotype with a few counts. The V call is TRBV4-2, the J call TRBJ1-5; tentatively, D is TRBD1 (5 bases). The CDR3 totals 15 residues. Trimming removed 0 bases from V and 6 bases from J, with 12 bases in between. The germline gives CDR1 LGHNA, CDR2 YNFKEQ. This CDR3 reads CASSQENTGGQPQHF. In DNA, the CDR3 is TGTGCCAGCAGCCAAGAAAATACGGGGGGTCAGCCCCAGCATTTT.

For this clonotype: The conserved phenylalanine or tryptophan normally closing the CDR3 is absent here, so this likely arose from a read error. V usage is TRBV7-2 and J usage is TRBJ2-3, with D tentatively TRBD2 (5 bases). The germline CDR1 and CDR2 sequences are SGHTA and FQGNSA. V was trimmed by 8 bases and J by 2 bases, leaving 14 bases between them. The length of the CDR3 is 14 residues. The CDR3 loop reads CASRAGMTTDTQYS. CDR3 DNA sequence: TGTGCCAGCCGGGCCGGGATGACCACAGATACGCAGTATTCT.

This clonotype was seen only a few times. The J gene is TRBJ1-2, the V gene TRBV7-2; D gene ambiguous. V shed 0 bases and J shed 0 bases, with 8 bases lying between them. Germline V CDR1 and CDR2: SGHTA, FQGNSA. The CDR3 loop spans 15 amino acids. CDR3 loop: CASSLAATANYGYTF. The DNA for the CDR3 is TGTGCCAGCAGCTTAGCGGCTACCGCTAACTATGGCTACACCTTC.

This clonotype has more than one count but fewer than ten. V gene TRBV28 combines with J gene TRBJ2-7, with D hard to call. CDR1 is MDHEN and CDR2 is SYDVKM in the germline V gene. V dropped 5 bases and J dropped 4 bases, with 9 bases sitting between them. The CDR3 loop spans 12 amino acids. CDR3 coding DNA: TGTGCCAGCAGTGATATGGGATACGAGCAGTACTTC. Protein: CASSDMGYEQYF.

The CDR3 coding sequence is TGTGCCAGTAGAGGGACAGTCTTGAACACTGAAGCTTTCTTT. Translating gives CASRGTVLNTEAFF. This chain uses TRBV19 with TRBJ1-1; 7 bases fit TRBD1. V lost 6 bases to trimming and J lost 0 bases; unmatched junction nucleotides: 4. The CDR3 runs 14 residues. Germline V CDR1 and CDR2: LNHDA, SQIVND (reference sequence).

In its sample, this clonotype was seen a few times. V usage is TRBV20-1 and J usage is TRBJ1-1; D is unclear. Trimming took 5 bases from V and 1 from J, leaving 11 bases between them. The CDR3 runs 13 residues. From germline, CDR1 is DFQATT and CDR2 SNEGSKA (reference sequence). The CDR3: CSASRVGNTEAFF. CDR3 nucleotide sequence: TGCAGTGCTTCGAGGGTGGGGAACACTGAAGCTTTCTTT.

This clonotype was seen a few times. The V gene is TRBV12-3 or TRBV12-4, the J gene TRBJ1-5; no definite D call. V gave up 7 bases and J gave up 2 bases, with 9 bases separating them. This CDR3 comprises 13 residues. The CDR3 sequence: CASTSFGNQPQHF. The CDR3 DNA follows: TGTGCCAGCACCTCGTTTGGCAATCAGCCCCAGCATTTT.

J is TRBJ2-1 and V is TRBV5-6, with D perhaps TRBD1 or TRBD2 (5 bases each). Germline V gene data show CDR1 as SGHDT and CDR2 as YYEEEE. Trimming removed 1 base at V and 8 bases at J, with 10 bases between. The CDR3 sequence is 13 residues long. The CDR3 DNA sequence: TGTGCCAGCAGCTTGTGGGGGTTGGATGAGCAGTTCTTC. Translated, it gives CASSLWGLDEQFF. Looking up the rest from reference TRBV5-6 and TRBJ2-1 gives the full variable domain: DAGVTQSPTHLIKTRGQQVTLRCSPKSGHDTVSWYQQALGQGPQFIFQYYEEEERQRGNFPDRFSGHQFPNYSSELNVNALLLGDSALYLCASSLWGLDEQFFGPGTRLTVL.

This clonotype was counted a few times. The chain links TRBV5-1 to TRBJ1-2; D is unclear. V lost 5 bases and J 5 bases, leaving 10 bases between the germline ends. The CDR3 is 12 amino acids. The germline CDR1 and CDR2 sequences are SGHRS and YFSETQ. The CDR3 nucleotides are TGCGCCAGCAGGGAGGGTTTGTATGGCTACACCTTC. It translates to CASREGLYGYTF.

J is TRBJ2-5 and V is TRBV5-6; tentatively, D is TRBD1 (7 bases). The CDR3 runs to 16 residues. V lost 1 base and J 4 bases, leaving 17 bases between the germline ends. Per germline, CDR1 SGHDT and CDR2 YYEEEE. The CDR3 DNA is TGTGCCAGCAGCTTGCCCGGGACAGCGGAGGGAGAGACCCAGTACTTC. It is translated as CASSLPGTAEGETQYF.

This rearrangement joins TRBV2 to TRBJ1-6; the D is unclear. Trimming took 7 bases from V and 10 from J, leaving 20 bases between them. Germline values: CDR1 SNHLY, CDR2 FYNNEI. The CDR3 totals 15 residues. The CDR3 sequence: CASKEIDSLQSPLHF. The CDR3 region has the DNA TGTGCCAGCAAGGAAATTGACTCCCTGCAGTCACCCCTCCACTTT.

For the CDR3, the DNA is TGTGCCATCAGTGCCGGGACACGAGACTATGGCTACACCTTC. This translates into CAISAGTRDYGYTF. The chain is built from TRBV10-3 and TRBJ1-2; D is possibly TRBD1 (6 bases). This CDR3 is 14 amino acids long. CDR1 and CDR2 (germline): ENHRY, SYGVKD. V lost 4 bases, J lost 3 bases, and 12 bases lay in between.

This clonotype was counted between two and nine times. V usage is TRBV5-5 and J usage is TRBJ2-1; TRBD2 agrees at 9 bases. The CDR3 is 15 residues long. V was clipped by 4 bases and J by 7 bases; unmatched bases: 9. Germline loops: CDR1 SGHKS, CDR2 YYEKEE (reference sequence). The CDR3 reads CASSLTRLAVNEQFF. The CDR3 coding sequence is TGTGCCAGCAGCCTGACTCGACTAGCGGTGAATGAGCAGTTCTTC.

This clonotype was seen more than once but under ten times. Here the CDR3 reads CASSPSSSNQPQHF. For the CDR3, the DNA is TGTGCCAGCTCCCCGAGCTCTAGCAATCAGCCCCAGCATTTT. The chain carries TRBV18 and TRBJ1-5; D gene ambiguous. The CDR3 totals 14 residues. Trimming stripped 6 bases from V and 0 bases from J, with 9 bases between. The germline gives CDR1 KGHSH, CDR2 LQKENI.

V usage is TRBV5-5 and J usage is TRBJ1-5, with TRBD1 identical over 7 bases. Germline-derived CDR1 and CDR2 are SGHKS and YYEKEE (reference sequence). The CDR3 spans 18 residues. Trimming at V came to 3 bases and at J to 4 bases, leaving 16 bases not matched to a gene. The DNA for the CDR3 is TGTGCCAGCAGCTCCACATTGCTCAGACAGGGAATAAATCAGCCCCAGCATTTT. This translates into CASSSTLLRQGINQPQHF. The full variable domain, its missing parts supplied by reference TRBV5-5 and TRBJ1-5, is DAGVTQSPTHLIKTRGQQVTLRCSPISGHKSVSWYQQVLGQGPQFIFQYYEKEERGRGNFPDRFSARQFPNYSSELNVNALLLGDSALYLCASSSTLLRQGINQPQHFGDGTRLSIL.

This rearrangement joins TRBV7-2 to TRBJ2-1; D may be TRBD2 (6 bases). The V gene's germline CDR1 is SGHTA and CDR2 FQGNSA. The CDR3 spans 14 residues. The V and J ends lost 3 bases and 6 bases respectively, with 12 bases between them. In DNA, the CDR3 is TGTGCCAGCAGCTTGGAAAAACTAGCCAATGAGCAGTTCTTC. Protein product: CASSLEKLANEQFF.